The clone carrying this T cell receptor (beta chain) was counted ten times or more. This CDR3 region has 17 residues. CDR1 is SGHTA and CDR2 is FQGNSA in the germline V gene. With 1 base removed from V and 1 base from J, the gap between germline ends came to 16 bases. This record belongs to a study of T-cell reconstitution after alpha-beta-depleted transplantation in children. Unique molecular identifiers were incorporated during preparation of the TCRbeta library. TCRdb itself ran the PCR reads through MiXCR, one entry per CDR3 protein. Seen here are 380,000 or so distinct CDR3 sequences, less than 15% observed once, and the top ten hold around 4.5%.

The TCR originated in a human donor who donated a stem cell graft to a child with Fanconi anemia. Specimen: PBMCs, collected from the stem cell graft. V and J are TRBV7-2 and TRBJ2-5; TRBD2 might be the D (7 bases). CDR3 coding DNA: TGTGCCAGCAGCTTAGGGAGGGGGGGGGACACCCAAGAGACCCAGTACTTC. Its protein product is CASSLGRGGDTQETQYF. The whole variable domain, remainder taken from reference TRBV7-2 and TRBJ2-5, is GAGVSQSPSNKVTEKGKDVELRCDPISGHTALYWYRQSLGQGLEFLIYFQGNSAPDKSGLPSDRFSAERTGGSVSTLTIQRTQQEDSAVYLCASSLGRGGDTQETQYFGPGTRLLVL.